This is a list of T cell receptor beta chains from one sample in a study of CXCR3-negative and CXCR3-positive naive CD8 T cells. For each CDR3 protein, TCRdb gives one entry from its re-call of the 5' RACE reads, without DNA. In all, the sample yields over 4,500 distinct CDR3 sequences. Specimen: naive CXCR3+ CD8+ T cells from blood. Receptors originate from a human donor in good health. Some clones in this sample may be carry-over from other donors' samples. Each CDR3 is given with its conserved first and last residue. The order of the fields is J gene, V gene, clone size, CDR3 protein. A row's size may be missing; if present it is once, few, many or a size class.

>TRBJ2-2|TRBV7-2|NA
CASSLGNTGELFF
>TRBJ1-5|TRBV10-3|NA
CAIWPGGGNQPQHF
>TRBJ2-2|TRBV29-1|NA
CSVPGGAAGELFF
>TRBJ2-2|TRBV29-1|NA
CSTPGVAGELFF
>TRBJ2-2|TRBV29-1|medium-sized
CSVEEAGSNTGELFF
>TRBJ1-1|TRBV5-6|medium-sized
CASSLDWGRNTEAFF
>TRBJ2-7|TRBV30|NA
CAWAGGVISEQYF
>TRBJ2-1|TRBV29-1|NA
CSVEGDGVAGEFDEQFF
>TRBJ1-2|TRBV7-9|NA
CASSFNQPFTF
>TRBJ1-1|TRBV5-1|NA
CASSLEGRVNTEAFF
>TRBJ2-7|TRBV7-2|medium-sized
CASSLRGRVDEQYF